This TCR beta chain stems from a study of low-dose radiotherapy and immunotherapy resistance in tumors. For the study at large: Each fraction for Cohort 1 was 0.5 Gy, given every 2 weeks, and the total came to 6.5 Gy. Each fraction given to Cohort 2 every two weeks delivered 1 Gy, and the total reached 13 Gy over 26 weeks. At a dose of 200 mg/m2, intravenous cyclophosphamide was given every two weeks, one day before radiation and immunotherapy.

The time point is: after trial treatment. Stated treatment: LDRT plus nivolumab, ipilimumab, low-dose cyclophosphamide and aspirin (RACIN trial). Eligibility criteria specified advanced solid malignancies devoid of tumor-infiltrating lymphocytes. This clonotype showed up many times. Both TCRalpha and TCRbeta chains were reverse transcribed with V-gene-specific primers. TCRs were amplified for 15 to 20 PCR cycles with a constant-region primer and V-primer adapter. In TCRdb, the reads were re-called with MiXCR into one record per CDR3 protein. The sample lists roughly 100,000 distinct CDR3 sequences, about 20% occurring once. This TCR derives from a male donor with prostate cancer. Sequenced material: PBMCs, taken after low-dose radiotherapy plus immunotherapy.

In DNA form, the CDR3 reads TGCGCCAGCAGCCGGGGACTAGCGGGGACCACAGATACGCAGTATTTT. Its protein product is CASSRGLAGTTDTQYF. V is TRBV5-1 and J is TRBJ2-3; 13 bases agree with TRBD2. Germline assignment: CDR1 SGHRS and CDR2 YFSETQ. The CDR3 has 16 amino acids. Trimming at V came to 4 bases and at J to 2 bases, leaving 4 bases not matched to a gene.